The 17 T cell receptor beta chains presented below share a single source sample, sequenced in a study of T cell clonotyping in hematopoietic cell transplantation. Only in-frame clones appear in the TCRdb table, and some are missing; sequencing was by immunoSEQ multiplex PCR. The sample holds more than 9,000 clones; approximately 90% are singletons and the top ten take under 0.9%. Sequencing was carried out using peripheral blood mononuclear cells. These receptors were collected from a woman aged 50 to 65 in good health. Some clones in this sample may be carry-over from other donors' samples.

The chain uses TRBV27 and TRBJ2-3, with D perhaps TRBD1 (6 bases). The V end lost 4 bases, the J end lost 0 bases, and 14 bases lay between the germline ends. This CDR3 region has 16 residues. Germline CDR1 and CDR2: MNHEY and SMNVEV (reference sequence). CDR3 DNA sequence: TGTGCCAGCAGTTCCCCGAACAGGGCTAGCACAGATACGCAGTATTTT. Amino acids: CASSSPNRASTDTQYF.

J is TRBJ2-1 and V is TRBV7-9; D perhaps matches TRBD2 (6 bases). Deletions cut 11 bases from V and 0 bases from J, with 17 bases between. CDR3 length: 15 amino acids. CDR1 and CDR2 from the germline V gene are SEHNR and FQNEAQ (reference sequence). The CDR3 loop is CAGEDYSGSYNEQFF. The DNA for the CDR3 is TGTGCCGGGGAGGACTATTCAGGCTCCTACAATGAGCAGTTCTTC.

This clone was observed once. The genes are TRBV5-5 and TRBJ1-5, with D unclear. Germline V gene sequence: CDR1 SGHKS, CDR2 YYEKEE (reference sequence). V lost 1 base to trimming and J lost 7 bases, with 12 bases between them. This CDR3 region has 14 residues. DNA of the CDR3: TGTGCCAGCAGCTTGTCAGGTTTCGGGCAGCCCCAGCATTTT. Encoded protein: CASSLSGFGQPQHF.

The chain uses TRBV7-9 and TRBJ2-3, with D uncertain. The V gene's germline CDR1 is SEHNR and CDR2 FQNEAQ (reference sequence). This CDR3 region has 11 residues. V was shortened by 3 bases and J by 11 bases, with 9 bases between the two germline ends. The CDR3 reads CASSFGERQYF. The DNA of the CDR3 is TGTGCCAGCAGCTTTGGGGAAAGGCAGTATTTT.

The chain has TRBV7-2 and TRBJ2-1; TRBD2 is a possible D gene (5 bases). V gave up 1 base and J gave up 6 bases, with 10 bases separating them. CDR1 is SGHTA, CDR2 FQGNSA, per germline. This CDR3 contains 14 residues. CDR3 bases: TGTGCCAGCAGCTTAGTCGGGAACCCCAATGAGCAGTTCTTC. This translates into CASSLVGNPNEQFF.

This CDR3 is CASSQDSVQGGDEQFF. In nucleotides, the CDR3 is TGCGCCAGCAGCCAAGATAGCGTGCAGGGAGGGGATGAGCAGTTCTTC. The chain has TRBV4-3 and TRBJ2-1; 7 positions match TRBD2. Unmatched junction bases numbered 10, after V lost 0 bases and J lost 8 bases. This CDR3 contains 16 residues. Germline CDR1 and CDR2: LGHNA and YSLEER.

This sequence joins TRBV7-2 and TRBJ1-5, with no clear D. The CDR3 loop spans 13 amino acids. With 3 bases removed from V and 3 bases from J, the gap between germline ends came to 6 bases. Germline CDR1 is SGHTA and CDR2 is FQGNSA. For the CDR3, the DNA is TGTGCCAGCAGCTTTGGGAACAATCAGCCCCAGCATTTT. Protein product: CASSFGNNQPQHF.

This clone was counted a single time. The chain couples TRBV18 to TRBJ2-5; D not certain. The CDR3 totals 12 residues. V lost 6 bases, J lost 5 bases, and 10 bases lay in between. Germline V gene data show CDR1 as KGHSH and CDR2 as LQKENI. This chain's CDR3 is CASSPILETQYF. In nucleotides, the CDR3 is TGTGCCAGCTCCCCCATTCTGGAGACCCAGTACTTC.

The CDR3 nucleotides are TGTGCCTGGACCCCCGGGTCGGGACACCCCTACAATGAGCAGTTCTTC. This sequence encodes CAWTPGSGHPYNEQFF. This chain joins TRBV30 and TRBJ2-1, with TRBD1 as a possible D gene (6 bases). V was pared by 4 bases and J by 2 bases, with 18 bases between. There are 16 residues in the CDR3. In germline, CDR1 is GTSNPN, CDR2 SVGIG (reference sequence).

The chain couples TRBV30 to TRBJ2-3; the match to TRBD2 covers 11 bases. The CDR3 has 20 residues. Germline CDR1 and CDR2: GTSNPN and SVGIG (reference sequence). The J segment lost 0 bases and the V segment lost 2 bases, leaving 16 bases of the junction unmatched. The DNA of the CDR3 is TGTGCCTGGAGTATAGAACCGGGACTAGCGGCGGGAACTAGCACAGATACGCAGTATTTT. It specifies CAWSIEPGLAAGTSTDTQYF. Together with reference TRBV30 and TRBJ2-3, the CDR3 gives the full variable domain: SQTIHQWPATLVQPVGSPLSLECTVEGTSNPNLYWYRQAAGRGLQLLFYSVGIGQISSEVPQNLSASRPQDRQFILSSKKLLLSDSGFYLCAWSIEPGLAAGTSTDTQYFGPGTRLTVL.

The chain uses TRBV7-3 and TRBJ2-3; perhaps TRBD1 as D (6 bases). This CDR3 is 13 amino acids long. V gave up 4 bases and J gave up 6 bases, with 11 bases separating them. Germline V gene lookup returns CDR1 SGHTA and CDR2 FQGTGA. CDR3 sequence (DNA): TGTGCCAGCAGCTACGACCAGGGGGATACGCAGTATTTT. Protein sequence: CASSYDQGDTQYF.

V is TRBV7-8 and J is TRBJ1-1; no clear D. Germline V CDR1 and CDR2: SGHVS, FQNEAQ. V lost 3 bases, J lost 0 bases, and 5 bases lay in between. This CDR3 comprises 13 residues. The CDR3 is CASSFGLNTEAFF. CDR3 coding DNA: TGTGCCAGCAGCTTCGGACTGAACACTGAAGCTTTCTTT.

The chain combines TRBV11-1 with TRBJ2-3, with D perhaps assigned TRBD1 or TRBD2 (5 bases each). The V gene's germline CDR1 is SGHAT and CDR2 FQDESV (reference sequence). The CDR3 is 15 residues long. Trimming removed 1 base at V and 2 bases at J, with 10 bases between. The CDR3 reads CASSLGDHVTDTQYF. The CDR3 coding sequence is TGTGCCAGCAGCTTAGGGGACCATGTCACAGATACGCAGTATTTT.

CDR3 protein: CASSEQGGGYTF. For the CDR3, the DNA is TGTGCCAGCAGCGAACAGGGGGGGGGCTACACCTTC. The chain recombines TRBV11-2 with TRBJ1-2, with 8 bases matching TRBD1. The CDR3 totals 12 residues. Trimming at V came to 5 bases and at J to 8 bases, leaving 4 bases not matched to a gene. Germline V gives CDR1 SGHAT, CDR2 FQNNGV.

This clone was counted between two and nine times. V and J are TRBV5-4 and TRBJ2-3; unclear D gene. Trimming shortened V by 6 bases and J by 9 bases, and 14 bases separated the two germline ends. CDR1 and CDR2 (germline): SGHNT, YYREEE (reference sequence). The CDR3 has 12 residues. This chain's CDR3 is CASTQGSGTQYF. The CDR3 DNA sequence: TGTGCCAGCACCCAAGGGTCTGGCACGCAGTATTTT.

The CDR3 sequence is CASSPFFGGGHTEAFF. Here the CDR3 DNA reads TGTGCCAGCAGCCCGTTTTTCGGGGGAGGGCACACTGAAGCTTTCTTT. The chain uses TRBV14 and TRBJ1-1; possible D gene TRBD1, 5 bases. Germline assignment: CDR1 SGHDN and CDR2 FVKESK. The CDR3 contains 16 residues. V lost 4 bases and J 3 bases, leaving 18 bases between the germline ends.

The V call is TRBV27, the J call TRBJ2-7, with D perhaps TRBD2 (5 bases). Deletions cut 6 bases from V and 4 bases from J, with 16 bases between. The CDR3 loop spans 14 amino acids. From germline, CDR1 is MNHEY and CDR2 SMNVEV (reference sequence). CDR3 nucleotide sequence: TGTGCCAGCAGACTCACACGGACTTTTTACGAGCAGTACTTC. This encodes CASRLTRTFYEQYF.